This T cell receptor beta chain was observed in a study of blood T cell repertoires in COVID-19. In the study overall: Both acute and convalescent COVID-19 samples were obtained from the United States, Italy and Spain. The cDNA or gDNA used as material had been derived from T cells, B-cell-depleted T cells, or PBMCs.

Germline V gene data show CDR1 as MNHEY and CDR2 as SVGEGT. The CDR3 has 14 amino acids. V was cut by 4 bases and J by 2 bases, with 10 bases left in between. Authors' processing steps: Amplification from reference gene primers served as the basis for estimated nucleated cell counts. Generated by immunoSEQ multiplex PCR, the TCRdb table keeps only in-frame clones and is missing some. V and J calls and clone size are as listed in that table; D and trimming were resolved from the DNA. The repertoire includes about 76,000 clones, 86% of them detected once, and approximately 12% sits in the top ten. The sequencing input was peripheral blood. This rearrangement joins TRBV6-2 or TRBV6-3 to TRBJ2-3, with D maybe TRBD1 (5 bases). The TCR sequence derives from a human donor in a cohort sampled during active COVID-19. This chain's CDR3 is CASSLTEVTDTQYF. CDR3 in DNA: TGTGCCAGCAGTTTGACAGAGGTCACAGATACGCAGTATTTT.